The T cell receptor beta chain described here comes from a study of blood T cell repertoires in COVID-19. Repertoires were generated with immunoSEQ multiplex PCR, while TCRdb's copy carries only in-frame clones and drops some. This table holds about 43,000 clones, approximately 90% found once. CDR1 is MNHEY and CDR2 is SMNVEV in the germline V gene (reference sequence). The CDR3 runs 15 residues. V was trimmed by 4 bases and J by 7 bases, leaving 14 bases between them. This sequence joins TRBV27 and TRBJ1-6; weak D call: TRBD1 (5 bases). This clonotype was obtained from a woman older than 75 with active COVID-19. Sequenced material: peripheral blood. Written as DNA, the CDR3 is TGTGCCAGCAGTTCTGGGGCAGCACCAAATTCACCCCTCCACTTT. The encoded protein is CASSSGAAPNSPLHF.